This T cell receptor (beta chain) was observed in a study of T cells after yellow fever vaccination. TCRdb ran MiXCR on the 5' RACE reads and lists one entry per CDR3 protein. Of about 25,000 distinct CDR3 sequences listed, 3% to 4% are singletons. Study-wide points: The study re-detected most primary-vaccination clones after the booster (96% CD4, almost 90% CD8).

This clonotype occurred many times. Sample: PBMCs, either bulk or a sorted T-cell subset (CD4+, CD8+, memory, or dextramer-sorted; not recorded which), taken approximately 40 days after the first yellow fever vaccination. This TCR was recovered from a man aged 18 to 29 who received the YFV17D yellow fever vaccine.

CDR3 DNA sequence: TGTGCCAGCAGTTCGGCCGGCCTTGGCGCTTTCTTT. This sequence encodes CASSSAGLGAFF. This chain joins TRBV6-5 and TRBJ1-1, with D uncertain. The V and J ends lost 4 bases and 11 bases respectively, with 14 bases between them. The CDR3 loop spans 12 amino acids. CDR1 MNHEY and CDR2 SVGAGI come from the germline V gene.